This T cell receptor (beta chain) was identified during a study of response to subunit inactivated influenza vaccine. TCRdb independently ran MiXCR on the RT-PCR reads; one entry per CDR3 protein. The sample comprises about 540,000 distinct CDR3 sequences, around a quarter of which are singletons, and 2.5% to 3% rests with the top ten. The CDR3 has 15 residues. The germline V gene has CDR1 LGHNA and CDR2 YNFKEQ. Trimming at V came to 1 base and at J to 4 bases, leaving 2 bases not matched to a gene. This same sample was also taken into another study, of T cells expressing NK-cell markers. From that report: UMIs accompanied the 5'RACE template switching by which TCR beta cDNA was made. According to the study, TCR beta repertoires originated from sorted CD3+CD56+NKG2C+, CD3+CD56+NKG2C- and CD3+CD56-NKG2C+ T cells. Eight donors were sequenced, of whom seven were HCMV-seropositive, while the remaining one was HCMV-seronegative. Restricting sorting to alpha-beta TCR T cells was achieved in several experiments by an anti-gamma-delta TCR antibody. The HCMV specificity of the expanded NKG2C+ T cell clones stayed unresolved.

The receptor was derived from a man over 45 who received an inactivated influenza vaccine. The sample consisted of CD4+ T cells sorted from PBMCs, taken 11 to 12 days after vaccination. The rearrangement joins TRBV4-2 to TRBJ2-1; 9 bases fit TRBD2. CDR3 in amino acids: CASSQGGREYNEQFF. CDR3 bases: TGTGCCAGCAGCCAAGGCGGGAGGGAGTACAATGAGCAGTTCTTC.